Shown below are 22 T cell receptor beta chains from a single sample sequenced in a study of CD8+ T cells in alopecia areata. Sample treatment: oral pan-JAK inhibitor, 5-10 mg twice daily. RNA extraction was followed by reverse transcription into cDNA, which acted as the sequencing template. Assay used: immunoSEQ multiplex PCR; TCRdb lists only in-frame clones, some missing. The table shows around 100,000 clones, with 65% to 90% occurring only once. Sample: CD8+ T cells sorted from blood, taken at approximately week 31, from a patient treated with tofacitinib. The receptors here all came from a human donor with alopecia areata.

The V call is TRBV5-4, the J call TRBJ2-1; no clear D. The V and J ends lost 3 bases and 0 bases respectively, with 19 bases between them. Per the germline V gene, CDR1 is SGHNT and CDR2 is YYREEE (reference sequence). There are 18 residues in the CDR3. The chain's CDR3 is CASSSGAGSPSSYNEQFF. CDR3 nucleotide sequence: TGTGCCAGCAGCTCAGGAGCCGGCTCCCCTAGCTCCTACAATGAGCAGTTCTTC.

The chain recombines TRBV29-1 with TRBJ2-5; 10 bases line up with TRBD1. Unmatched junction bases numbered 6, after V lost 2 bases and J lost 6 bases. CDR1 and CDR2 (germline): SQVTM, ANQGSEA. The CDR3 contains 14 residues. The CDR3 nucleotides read TGCAGCGTTGAAAATCAGGACAGGGGGAAGACCCAGTACTTC. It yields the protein CSVENQDRGKTQYF.

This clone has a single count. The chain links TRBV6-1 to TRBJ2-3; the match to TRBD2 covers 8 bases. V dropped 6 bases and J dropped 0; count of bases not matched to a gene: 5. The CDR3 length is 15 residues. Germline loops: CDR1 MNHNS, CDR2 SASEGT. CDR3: CASSLGGVSTDTQYF. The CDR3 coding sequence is TGTGCCAGCAGCCTCGGGGGGGTTAGCACAGATACGCAGTATTTT.

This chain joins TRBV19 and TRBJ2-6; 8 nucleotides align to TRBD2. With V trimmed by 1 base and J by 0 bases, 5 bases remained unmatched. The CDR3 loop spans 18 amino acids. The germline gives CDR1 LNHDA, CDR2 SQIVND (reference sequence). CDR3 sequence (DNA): TGTGCCAGTAGTATAGGACCGGGAGGGTACTCTGGGGCCAACGTCCTGACTTTC. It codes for CASSIGPGGYSGANVLTF.

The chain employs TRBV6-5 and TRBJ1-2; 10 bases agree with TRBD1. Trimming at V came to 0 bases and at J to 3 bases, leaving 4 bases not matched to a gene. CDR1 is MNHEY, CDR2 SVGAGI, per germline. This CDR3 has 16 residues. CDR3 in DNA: TGTGCCAGCAGTTACTCCGGGACAGGGGCCTACTATGGCTACACCTTC. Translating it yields CASSYSGTGAYYGYTF.

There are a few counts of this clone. The CDR3 coding sequence is TGTGCCAGCATTATTACTCCCGGTGAACAAGAGACCCAGTACTTC. Encoded protein: CASIITPGEQETQYF. The chain is built from TRBV27 and TRBJ2-5; D not resolved. V shed 7 bases and J shed 2 bases, with 17 bases lying between them. There are 15 residues in the CDR3. The V gene's germline CDR1 is MNHEY and CDR2 SMNVEV (reference sequence).

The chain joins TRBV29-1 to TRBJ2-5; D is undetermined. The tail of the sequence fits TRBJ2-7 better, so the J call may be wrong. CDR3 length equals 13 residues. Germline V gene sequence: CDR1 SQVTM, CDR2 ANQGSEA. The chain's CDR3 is CSVAEYSSYEQYF. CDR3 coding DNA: TGCAGCGTTGCGGAGTACAGCTCCTACGAGCAGTACTTC.

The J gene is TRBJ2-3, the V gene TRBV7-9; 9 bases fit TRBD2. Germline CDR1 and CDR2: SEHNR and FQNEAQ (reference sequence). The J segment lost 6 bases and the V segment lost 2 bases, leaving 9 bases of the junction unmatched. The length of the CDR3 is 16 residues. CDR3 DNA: TGTGCCAGCAGCTTACTAGCGGGAATAACACATGATACGCAGTATTTT. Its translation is CASSLLAGITHDTQYF.

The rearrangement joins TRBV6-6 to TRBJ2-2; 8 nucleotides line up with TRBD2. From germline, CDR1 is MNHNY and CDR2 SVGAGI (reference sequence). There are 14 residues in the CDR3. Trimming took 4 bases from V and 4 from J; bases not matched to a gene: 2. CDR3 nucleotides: TGTGCCAGCAGTTCGGGGGGGAGCACCGGGGAGCTGTTTTTT. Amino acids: CASSSGGSTGELFF.

This CDR3 is CASSLGTGDQPQHF. In nucleotides, the CDR3 is TGTGCATCCAGCCTGGGGACAGGGGATCAGCCCCAGCATTTT. The J gene is TRBJ1-5, the V gene TRBV2; 10 bases agree with TRBD1. Germline CDR1 is SNHLY and CDR2 is FYNNEI. The CDR3 sequence is 14 residues long. Using reference TRBV2 and TRBJ1-5 for the parts outside the CDR3, the full variable domain is EPEVTQTPSHQVTQMGQEVILRCVPISNHLYFYWYRQILGQKVEFLVSFYNNEISEKSEIFDDQFSVERPDGSNFTLKIRSTKLEDSAMYFCASSLGTGDQPQHFGDGTRLSIL.

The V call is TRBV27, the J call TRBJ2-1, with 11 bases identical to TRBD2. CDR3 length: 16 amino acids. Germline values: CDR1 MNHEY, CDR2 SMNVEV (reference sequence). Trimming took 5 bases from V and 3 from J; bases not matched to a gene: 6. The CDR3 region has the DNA TGTGCCAGCAGTCCGGCTAGCGGGGGGTACTACAATGAGCAGTTCTTC. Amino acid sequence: CASSPASGGYYNEQFF.

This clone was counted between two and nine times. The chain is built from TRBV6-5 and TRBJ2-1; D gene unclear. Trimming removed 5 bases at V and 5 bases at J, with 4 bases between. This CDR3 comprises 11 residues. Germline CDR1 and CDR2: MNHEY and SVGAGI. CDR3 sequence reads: CASSNDNEQFF. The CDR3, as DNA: TGTGCCAGCAGTAACGACAATGAGCAGTTCTTC.

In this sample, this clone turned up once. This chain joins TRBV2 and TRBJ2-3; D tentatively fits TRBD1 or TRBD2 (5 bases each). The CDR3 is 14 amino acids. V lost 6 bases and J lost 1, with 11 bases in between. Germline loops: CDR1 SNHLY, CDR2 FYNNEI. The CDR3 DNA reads TGTGCCAGCAGGGGACGAGGGGGCACAGATACGCAGTATTTT. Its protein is CASRGRGGTDTQYF.

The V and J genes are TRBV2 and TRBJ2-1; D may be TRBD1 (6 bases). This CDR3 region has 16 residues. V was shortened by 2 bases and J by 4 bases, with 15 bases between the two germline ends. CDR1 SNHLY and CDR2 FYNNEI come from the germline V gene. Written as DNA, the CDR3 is TGTGCCAGCAGTGAAATAATAGGACAGCTATACAATGAGCAGTTCTTC. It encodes CASSEIIGQLYNEQFF.

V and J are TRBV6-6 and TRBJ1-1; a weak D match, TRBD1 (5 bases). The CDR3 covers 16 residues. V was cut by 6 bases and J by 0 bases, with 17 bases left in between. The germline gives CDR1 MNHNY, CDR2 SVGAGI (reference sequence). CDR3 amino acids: CASRQNLQVLNTEAFF. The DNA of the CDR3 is TGTGCCAGCAGGCAAAACTTACAGGTCCTGAACACTGAAGCTTTCTTT.

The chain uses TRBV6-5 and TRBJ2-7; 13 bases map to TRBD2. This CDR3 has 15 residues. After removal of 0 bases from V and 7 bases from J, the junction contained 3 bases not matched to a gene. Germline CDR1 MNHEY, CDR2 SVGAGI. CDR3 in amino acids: CASSYSGLAGEEQYF. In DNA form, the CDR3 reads TGTGCCAGCAGTTACTCCGGACTAGCGGGGGAAGAGCAGTACTTC.

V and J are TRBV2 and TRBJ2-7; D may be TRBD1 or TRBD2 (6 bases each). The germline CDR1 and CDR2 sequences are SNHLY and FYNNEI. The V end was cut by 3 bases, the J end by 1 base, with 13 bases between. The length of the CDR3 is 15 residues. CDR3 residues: CASSEVGGASYEQYF. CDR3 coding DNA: TGTGCCAGCAGTGAGGTGGGGGGCGCTTCCTACGAGCAGTACTTC. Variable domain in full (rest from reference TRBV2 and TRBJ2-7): EPEVTQTPSHQVTQMGQEVILRCVPISNHLYFYWYRQILGQKVEFLVSFYNNEISEKSEIFDDQFSVERPDGSNFTLKIRSTKLEDSAMYFCASSEVGGASYEQYFGPGTRLTVT.

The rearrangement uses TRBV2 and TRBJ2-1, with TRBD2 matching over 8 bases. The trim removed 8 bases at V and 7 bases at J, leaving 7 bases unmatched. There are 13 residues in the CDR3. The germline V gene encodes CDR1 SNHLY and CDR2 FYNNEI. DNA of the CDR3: TGTGCCAGCCTTCGGGAGGGCCAAAATGAGCAGTTCTTC. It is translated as CASLREGQNEQFF. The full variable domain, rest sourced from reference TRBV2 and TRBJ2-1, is EPEVTQTPSHQVTQMGQEVILRCVPISNHLYFYWYRQILGQKVEFLVSFYNNEISEKSEIFDDQFSVERPDGSNFTLKIRSTKLEDSAMYFCASLREGQNEQFFGPGTRLTVL.

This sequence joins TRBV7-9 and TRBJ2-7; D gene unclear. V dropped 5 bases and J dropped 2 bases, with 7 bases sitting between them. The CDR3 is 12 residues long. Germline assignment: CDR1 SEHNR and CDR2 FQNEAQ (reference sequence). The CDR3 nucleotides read TGTGCCAGCAGCCGTCGCACCTACGAGCAGTACTTC. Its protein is CASSRRTYEQYF.

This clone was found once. CDR3 nucleotides: TGTGCCATCAGTGCGGACTTCACTAACTACGAGCAGTACTTC. The encoded protein is CAISADFTNYEQYF. This rearrangement joins TRBV10-3 to TRBJ2-7; a weak D match, TRBD2 (5 bases). Germline assignment: CDR1 ENHRY and CDR2 SYGVKD. The ends were cut back, 4 bases at V and 3 bases at J, with 13 bases in the middle. The CDR3 loop spans 14 amino acids.

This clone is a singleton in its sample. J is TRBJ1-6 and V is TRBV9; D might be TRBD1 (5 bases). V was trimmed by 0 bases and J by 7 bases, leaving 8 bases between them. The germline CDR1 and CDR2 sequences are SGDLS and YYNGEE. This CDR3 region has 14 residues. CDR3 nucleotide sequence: TGTGCCAGCAGCGTAGAAGGGACGAATTCACCCCTCCACTTT. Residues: CASSVEGTNSPLHF.

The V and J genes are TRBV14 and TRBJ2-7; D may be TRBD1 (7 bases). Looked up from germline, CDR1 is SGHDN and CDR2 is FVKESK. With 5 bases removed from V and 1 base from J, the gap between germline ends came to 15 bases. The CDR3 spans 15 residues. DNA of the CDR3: TGTGCCAGCAGCGTGCGGGACAGTCTATCCTACGAGCAGTACTTC. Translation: CASSVRDSLSYEQYF.